The 7 T cell receptor beta chains below were found in one sample sequenced in a study of blood T cell repertoires in COVID-19. The data were produced by immunoSEQ multiplex PCR, yet TCRdb's version contains in-frame clones alone and is incomplete. The sample holds nearly 60,000 clones, 70% to 90% seen once. The sample taken for sequencing was peripheral blood. The receptors stem from a man aged 35 to 55 with active COVID-19.

V gene TRBV3-1 (or the pseudogene TRBV3-2) combines with J gene TRBJ2-1, with 9 bases matching TRBD2. Germline V gene data show CDR1 as LGHDT and CDR2 as YNNKEL (reference sequence). This CDR3 is built from 16 residues. The junction had 6 bases not matched to a gene; V was cut back by 2 bases and J by 4 bases. The CDR3 region is CASSQSLAGPYNEQFF. The CDR3 DNA is TGTGCCAGCAGCCAATCACTAGCGGGCCCATACAATGAGCAGTTCTTC.

The chain carries TRBV20-1 and TRBJ2-7; D gene ambiguous. CDR3 size: 14 residues. Germline V gene sequence: CDR1 DFQATT, CDR2 SNEGSKA (reference sequence). V lost 3 bases and J lost 4, with 16 bases in between. The CDR3 loop reads CSASEPTQAYEQYF. The DNA of the CDR3 is TGCAGTGCTAGTGAGCCCACCCAAGCATACGAGCAGTACTTC.

The chain recombines TRBV9 with TRBJ2-5; a possible D gene is TRBD1 (5 bases). CDR1 and CDR2 from the germline V gene are SGDLS and YYNGEE. The CDR3 contains 15 residues. Deletions cut 1 base from V and 4 bases from J, with 14 bases between. The CDR3: CASSVRGDLRETQYF. The CDR3 DNA sequence: TGTGCCAGCAGCGTAAGGGGTGACCTCCGAGAGACCCAGTACTTC.

DNA of the CDR3: TGTGCCAGCAGCATAACAGATAACCCCTACGAGCAGTACTTC. Amino acids: CASSITDNPYEQYF. The chain joins TRBV9 to TRBJ2-7; D uncertain. Germline V gene lookup returns CDR1 SGDLS and CDR2 YYNGEE. The CDR3 spans 14 residues. The germline V and J ends were trimmed by 4 bases and 2 bases, with 13 bases remaining between them.

CDR3 coding DNA: TGTGCCGCAAGCGGGAGCATAGGTGGGGCCAACGTCCTGACTTTC. Its protein is CAASGSIGGANVLTF. The genes are TRBV28 and TRBJ2-6, with TRBD2 matching over 8 bases. The CDR3 is 15 residues long. CDR1 MDHEN and CDR2 SYDVKM come from the germline V gene. The V and J ends lost 11 bases and 3 bases, in that order; junction bases with no gene match: 9.

The chain joins TRBV15 to TRBJ2-5, with D hard to call. The CDR3 is made up of 15 amino acids. CDR1 and CDR2 from the germline V gene are LNHNV and YYDKDF (reference sequence). Trimming removed 5 bases at V and 1 base at J, with 14 bases between. Written as DNA, the CDR3 is TGTGCCACCAGCCTCCCAGCGCGCCCCCAAGAGACCCAGTACTTC. This codes for CATSLPARPQETQYF. Complete variable domain (other parts from reference TRBV15 and TRBJ2-5): DAMVIQNPRYQVTQFGKPVTLSCSQTLNHNVMYWYQQKSSQAPKLLFHYYDKDFNNEADTPDNFQSRRPNTSFCFLDIRSPGLGDTAMYLCATSLPARPQETQYFGPGTRLLVL.

This clone was observed a single time. V usage is TRBV27 and J usage is TRBJ1-5; 7 nucleotides match TRBD1. CDR1 MNHEY and CDR2 SMNVEV come from the germline V gene (reference sequence). The CDR3 has 15 amino acids. With V trimmed by 5 bases and J by 6 bases, 10 bases remained unmatched. The CDR3 protein is CASSPQGRGFQPQHF. The DNA for the CDR3 is TGTGCCAGCAGTCCACAGGGCAGGGGGTTTCAGCCCCAGCATTTT.